A single sample gave rise to the 26 T cell receptor beta chains below, sequenced in a study of vaccination and CD4 T cells after COVID-19. These receptors have no known antigen. Stated treatment: roughly ten-day PBMC culture with coronavirus spike peptide pools or control peptides (ViraFEST assay). Oncomine TCR Beta short-read sequencing was applied to DNA from cultured CD4+ T cells. MiXCR, run by TCRdb on the PCR reads, gives a single entry per CDR3 protein. The table records roughly 20,000 distinct CDR3 sequences, approximately 67% of them present only once. The source material was CD4+ T cells from blood, cultured in vitro, sampled before SARS-CoV-2 vaccination. These receptors all come from a human donor who received a COVID-19 vaccine.

The chain recombines TRBV30 with TRBJ2-7; 10 positions match TRBD1. Germline lookup yields CDR1 GTSNPN and CDR2 SVGIG (reference sequence). Trimming at V came to 7 bases and at J to 5 bases, leaving 5 bases not matched to a gene. The CDR3 runs to 12 residues. CDR3 nucleotides: TGTGCCTCTGACAGGGGGCTCGACGAGCAGTACTTC. Protein product: CASDRGLDEQYF. Using reference TRBV30 and TRBJ2-7 for the parts outside the CDR3, the full variable domain is SQTIHQWPATLVQPVGSPLSLECTVEGTSNPNLYWYRQAAGRGLQLLFYSVGIGQISSEVPQNLSASRPQDRQFILSSKKLLLSDSGFYLCASDRGLDEQYFGPGTRLTVT.

Concerning this clonotype itself: A junction end diverges from the germline sequence, so it may reflect a read error. The chain has TRBV6-5 and TRBJ1-5; D is unclear. Germline V gene lookup returns CDR1 MNHEY and CDR2 SVGAGI. This CDR3 is 13 amino acids long. CDR3 amino acids: CASSSDRNRPQHF. In DNA, the CDR3 is TGTGCCAGCAGTTCCGACCGCAATCGGCCCCAGCATTTT.

This chain joins TRBV6-1 and TRBJ1-3; D unclear. CDR3 length: 15 amino acids. Germline CDR1 and CDR2: MNHNS and SASEGT. V lost 8 bases and J 2 bases, leaving 16 bases between the germline ends. The CDR3 DNA is TGTGCCAGCGCGAGTTCGGCCGAAACTGGAAACACCATATATTTT. Its protein product is CASASSAETGNTIYF.

This chain joins TRBV30 and TRBJ1-1; tentative D call: TRBD1 (5 bases). V lost 0 bases, J lost 4 bases, and 18 bases lay in between. The CDR3 is 16 residues long. Germline CDR1 is GTSNPN and CDR2 is SVGIG (reference sequence). The CDR3 nucleotides read TGTGCCTGGAGTGTACCGCCTGGAGAGGGACCCACTGAAGCTTTCTTT. It translates to CAWSVPPGEGPTEAFF.

The V gene is TRBV6-1, the J gene TRBJ1-3; D is uncertain. Trimming took off 10 bases at V and 1 base at J, with 11 bases between the two ends. The V gene's germline CDR1 is MNHNS and CDR2 SASEGT. The CDR3 is made up of 13 amino acids. CDR3 loop: CAISPSSGNTIYF. DNA for the CDR3: TGTGCCATTTCCCCTTCTTCTGGAAACACCATATATTTT.

This clonotype turned up a few times. The chain uses TRBV27 and TRBJ2-2; D not certain. The V gene's germline CDR1 is MNHEY and CDR2 SMNVEV (reference sequence). The CDR3 contains 12 residues. Trimming stripped 3 bases from V and 8 bases from J, with 7 bases between. Written as DNA, the CDR3 is TGTGCCAGCAGTTTGGTCGGTGGGGAGCTGTTTTTT. Encoded protein: CASSLVGGELFF.

The chain links TRBV20-1 to TRBJ1-2; D is perhaps TRBD1 (6 bases). The CDR3 has 14 residues. Germline V CDR1 and CDR2: DFQATT, SNEGSKA (reference sequence). V lost 5 bases, J lost 4 bases, and 17 bases lay in between. CDR3: CSAGKAGEVYGYTF. The CDR3 nucleotides read TGCAGTGCTGGAAAAGCAGGGGAGGTCTATGGCTACACCTTC.

CDR3 nucleotide sequence: TGTGCCAGCAGCCCCTTATCCCATGGGGGGGATGAGACCCAGTACTTC. It translates to CASSPLSHGGDETQYF. The gene calls are TRBV7-9 and TRBJ2-5, with 7 nucleotides matching TRBD2. This CDR3 is 16 amino acids long. V gave up 5 bases and J gave up 5 bases; unmatched junction bases: 14. Germline assignment: CDR1 SEHNR and CDR2 FQNEAQ (reference sequence).

The V call is TRBV24-1, the J call TRBJ2-3; 8 bases map to TRBD2. There are 16 residues in the CDR3. CDR1 KGHDR and CDR2 SFDVKD come from the germline V gene. With V trimmed by 2 bases and J by 5 bases, 8 bases remained unmatched. CDR3 loop: CATSDYSGGPGDTQYF. The DNA of the CDR3 is TGTGCCACCAGTGATTACTCGGGGGGGCCTGGAGATACGCAGTATTTT.

The CDR3 nucleotides are TGCAGTGCTACCGTGGGGGGTTTCAGCACAGATACGCAGTATTTT. It is translated as CSATVGGFSTDTQYF. The gene calls are TRBV20-1 and TRBJ2-3, with D perhaps matching TRBD2 (6 bases). The germline V and J ends were trimmed by 4 bases and 0 bases, with 14 bases remaining between them. CDR3 length: 15 amino acids. Germline V CDR1 and CDR2: DFQATT, SNEGSKA (reference sequence).

This chain connects TRBV2 to TRBJ1-5, with 7 bases that match TRBD1. The ends lost 4 bases at V and 4 bases at J; junction bases unmatched: 16. This CDR3 is built from 18 residues. CDR1 is SNHLY and CDR2 is FYNNEI in the germline V gene. The CDR3 loop is CASSVRTGRDPLNQPQHF. CDR3 DNA: TGTGCCAGCAGTGTCCGGACAGGCCGAGACCCGTTAAATCAGCCCCAGCATTTT.

The rearrangement joins TRBV30 to TRBJ1-1; 8 bases line up with TRBD1. The CDR3 has 13 amino acids. Losses at the gene ends were 5 bases for V and 6 bases for J; bases not matched to a gene: 8. Germline CDR1 and CDR2: GTSNPN and SVGIG (reference sequence). CDR3 in amino acids: CAWLGQGGAEAFF. In DNA, the CDR3 is TGTGCCTGGCTAGGACAGGGAGGGGCTGAAGCTTTCTTT.

The chain uses TRBV19 and TRBJ1-5; unclear D gene. V lost 7 bases to trimming and J lost 6 bases, with 13 bases between them. This CDR3 is built from 13 residues. Germline loops: CDR1 LNHDA, CDR2 SQIVND (reference sequence). The CDR3 reads CASTTGLGQPQHF. The CDR3 DNA reads TGTGCCAGTACTACCGGGTTAGGTCAGCCCCAGCATTTT. Combining the CDR3 with reference TRBV19 and TRBJ1-5 gives the whole variable domain DGGITQSPKYLFRKEGQNVTLSCEQNLNHDAMYWYRQDPGQGLRLIYYSQIVNDFQKGDIAEGYSVSREKKESFPLTVTSAQKNPTAFYLCASTTGLGQPQHFGDGTRLSIL.

This chain uses TRBV20-1 with TRBJ2-3, with D unresolved. Germline V gene data show CDR1 as DFQATT and CDR2 as SNEGSKA (reference sequence). The CDR3 extends over 11 amino acids. Trimming removed 2 bases at V and 6 bases at J, with 6 bases between. The CDR3 DNA sequence: TGCAGTGCTAGATATGTGGATACGCAGTATTTT. The encoded protein is CSARYVDTQYF.

This clonotype is medium-sized (0.01 to 0.1%). The J gene is TRBJ1-6, the V gene TRBV27; D remains unclear. The CDR3 length is 15 residues. CDR1 is MNHEY, CDR2 SMNVEV, per germline (reference sequence). The V end was cut by 2 bases, the J end by 0 bases, with 5 bases between. CDR3 sequence reads: CASSLESSYNSPLHF. The CDR3 DNA sequence: TGTGCCAGCAGTTTAGAAAGCTCCTATAATTCACCCCTCCACTTT.

The chain links TRBV20-1 to TRBJ2-5; D is unresolved. Trimming took 3 bases from V and 5 from J, leaving 13 bases between them. The V gene's germline CDR1 is DFQATT and CDR2 SNEGSKA (reference sequence). There are 13 residues in the CDR3. The CDR3, as DNA: TGCAGTGCTAGTTTTCGCCTATTTGAGACCCAGTACTTC. Its translation: CSASFRLFETQYF.

This clonotype was counted a single time. A read error may be the cause here, since a much bigger clone is one base away. The V call is TRBV7-2, the J call TRBJ1-4; 7 nucleotides align to TRBD1. This CDR3 is 16 amino acids long. Germline assignment: CDR1 SGHTA and CDR2 FQGNSA. The trim removed 3 bases at V and 6 bases at J, leaving 10 bases unmatched. CDR3 loop: CASSFLTGAADEKLFF. The CDR3 nucleotides read TGTGCCAGCAGCTTCCTAACAGGGGCTGCTGATGAAAAACTGTTTTTT.

This clonotype occurred a few times. The J gene is TRBJ2-3, the V gene TRBV2, with 7 bases that match TRBD2. This CDR3 contains 14 residues. The V gene end was trimmed by 8 bases and the J gene end by 2 bases; junction bases not matched to a gene: 7. CDR1 and CDR2 (germline): SNHLY, FYNNEI. CDR3 residues: CASAAGDHTDTQYF. The CDR3 DNA follows: TGTGCCAGCGCTGCGGGGGACCACACAGATACGCAGTATTTT.

In regard to this clonotype: One end of the junction does not line up with germline, which may come from a read error. V usage is TRBV6-1 and J usage is TRBJ1-5; perhaps TRBD1 as D (6 bases). The CDR3 has 16 amino acids. Germline V gene sequence: CDR1 MNHNS, CDR2 SASEGT. CDR3 coding DNA: TGTGCCAGCAGTCCCCGGACAGCGTCTAGCAATCAGCCCCGGCATTTT. Protein sequence: CASSPRTASSNQPRHF.

This sequence joins TRBV5-5 and TRBJ1-1; no clear D gene. Germline V gene data show CDR1 as SGHKS and CDR2 as YYEKEE (reference sequence). Trimming removed 6 bases from V and 3 bases from J, with 15 bases in between. The CDR3 covers 14 residues. The CDR3 spells CASTPGLSDTEAFF. The CDR3 region has the DNA TGTGCCAGCACCCCCGGACTATCTGACACTGAAGCTTTCTTT.

This clonotype was seen only a few times. V is TRBV12-3 or TRBV12-4 and J is TRBJ1-1; D is ambiguous. The CDR3 covers 13 residues. Trimming removed 5 bases from V and 3 bases from J, with 10 bases in between. The CDR3: CASSADWHTEAFF. CDR3 in DNA: TGTGCCAGCAGTGCCGACTGGCACACTGAAGCTTTCTTT.

The rearrangement links TRBV7-9 to TRBJ2-5; maybe TRBD2 (6 bases). The CDR3 has 13 residues. Trimming took off 0 bases at V and 7 bases at J, with 9 bases between the two ends. Germline V gives CDR1 SEHNR, CDR2 FQNEAQ (reference sequence). The CDR3 coding sequence is TGTGCCAGCAGCTTAGCGGTGGGGGGGACCCAGTACTTC. It encodes CASSLAVGGTQYF.

The V call is TRBV18, the J call TRBJ2-5; D is possibly TRBD2 (5 bases). The V end was cut by 2 bases, the J end by 5 bases, with 12 bases between. CDR1 and CDR2 (germline): KGHSH, LQKENI. The CDR3 extends over 14 amino acids. This chain's CDR3 is CASSPEGRWETQYF. Here the CDR3 DNA reads TGTGCCAGCTCACCAGAGGGAAGGTGGGAGACCCAGTACTTC.

V gene TRBV20-1 combines with J gene TRBJ2-5; TRBD2 matches 7 bases. CDR3 length: 18 residues. Germline values: CDR1 DFQATT, CDR2 SNEGSKA (reference sequence). The V gene end was trimmed by 0 bases and the J gene end by 1 base; junction bases not matched to a gene: 14. The CDR3 region has the DNA TGCAGTGCTAGAGATCCATCTCGGGAGCGGGGAATCCAAGAGACCCAGTACTTC. It codes for CSARDPSRERGIQETQYF.

The sample holds one count of this clonotype. This rearrangement joins TRBV11-3 to TRBJ2-5; 13 nucleotides line up with TRBD2. In germline, CDR1 is SGHNT, CDR2 YENEEA. With V trimmed by 5 bases and J by 3 bases, 6 bases remained unmatched. This CDR3 comprises 16 residues. The CDR3 region has the DNA TGTGCCAGCAGCCCCCAGGGACTAGCGGGGAAAGAGACCCAGTACTTC. It is translated as CASSPQGLAGKETQYF.

The chain couples TRBV6-5 to TRBJ2-7, with D unresolved. The CDR3 contains 11 residues. V was cut by 4 bases and J by 2 bases, with 3 bases left in between. Per the germline V gene, CDR1 is MNHEY and CDR2 is SVGAGI. The CDR3 region has the DNA TGTGCCAGCAGTTCCCCCTACGAGCAGTACTTC. Protein product: CASSSPYEQYF.